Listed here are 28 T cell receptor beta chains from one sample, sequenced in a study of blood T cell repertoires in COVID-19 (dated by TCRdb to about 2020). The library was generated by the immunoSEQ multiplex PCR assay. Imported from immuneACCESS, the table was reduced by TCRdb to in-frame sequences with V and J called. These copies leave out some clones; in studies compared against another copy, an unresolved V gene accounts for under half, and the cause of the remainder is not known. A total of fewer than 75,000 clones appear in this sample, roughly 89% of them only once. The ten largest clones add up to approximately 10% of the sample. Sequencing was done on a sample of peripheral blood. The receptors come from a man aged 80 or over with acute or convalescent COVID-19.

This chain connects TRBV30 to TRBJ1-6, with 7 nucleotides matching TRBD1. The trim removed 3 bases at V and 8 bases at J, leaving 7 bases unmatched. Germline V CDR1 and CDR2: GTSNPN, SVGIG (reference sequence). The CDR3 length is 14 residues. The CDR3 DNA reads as TGTGCCTGGAGCCTGACAGGGATGGATTCACCCCTCCACTTT. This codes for CAWSLTGMDSPLHF. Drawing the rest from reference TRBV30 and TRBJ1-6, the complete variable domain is SQTIHQWPATLVQPVGSPLSLECTVEGTSNPNLYWYRQAAGRGLQLLFYSVGIGQISSEVPQNLSASRPQDRQFILSSKKLLLSDSGFYLCAWSLTGMDSPLHFGNGTRLTVT.

The CDR3 here is CASSPGQGATGYTF. The DNA of the CDR3 is TGTGCCAGCAGCCCAGGACAGGGGGCGACTGGCTACACCTTC. The chain links TRBV5-6 to TRBJ1-2; 11 bases agree with TRBD1. The germline gives CDR1 SGHDT, CDR2 YYEEEE. This CDR3 has 14 amino acids. V dropped 4 bases and J dropped 7; count of bases not matched to a gene: 6.

CDR3 protein: CASSPSGRGYNEQFF. Written as DNA, the CDR3 is TGTGCCAGCAGCCCTAGCGGGAGGGGGTACAATGAGCAGTTCTTC. J is TRBJ2-1 and V is TRBV3-1 (or the pseudogene TRBV3-2), with 12 bases lining up with TRBD2. The CDR3 totals 15 residues. Germline V gives CDR1 LGHDT, CDR2 YNNKEL (reference sequence). V lost 4 bases and J lost 4; bases outside the gene matches: 2.

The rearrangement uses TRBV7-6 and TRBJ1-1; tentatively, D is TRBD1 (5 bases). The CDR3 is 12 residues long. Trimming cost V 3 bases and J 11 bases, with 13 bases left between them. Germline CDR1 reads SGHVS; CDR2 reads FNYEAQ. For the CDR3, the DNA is TGTGCCAGCAGCTTCGGGGGGTCCGAGGCTTTCTTT. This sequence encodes CASSFGGSEAFF.

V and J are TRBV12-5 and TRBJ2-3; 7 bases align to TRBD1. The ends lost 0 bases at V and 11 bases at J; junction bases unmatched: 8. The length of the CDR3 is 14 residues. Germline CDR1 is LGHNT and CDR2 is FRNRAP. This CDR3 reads CASGLVPTGSGQYF. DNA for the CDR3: TGTGCTAGTGGTTTGGTACCGACAGGGAGTGGGCAGTATTTT.

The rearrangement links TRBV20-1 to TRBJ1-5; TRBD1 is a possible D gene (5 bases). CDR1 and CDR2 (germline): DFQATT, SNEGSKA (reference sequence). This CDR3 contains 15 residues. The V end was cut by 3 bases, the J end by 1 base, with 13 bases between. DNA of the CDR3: TGCAGTGCTAGTAGGGGCCCAGCAAGCAATCAGCCCCAGCATTTT. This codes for CSASRGPASNQPQHF.

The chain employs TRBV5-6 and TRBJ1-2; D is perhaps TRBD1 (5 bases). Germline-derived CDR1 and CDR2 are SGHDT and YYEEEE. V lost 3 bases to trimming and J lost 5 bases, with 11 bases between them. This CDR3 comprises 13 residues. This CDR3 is CASSSGDGYGYTF. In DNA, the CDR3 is TGTGCCAGCAGCTCGGGGGATGGATATGGCTACACCTTC.

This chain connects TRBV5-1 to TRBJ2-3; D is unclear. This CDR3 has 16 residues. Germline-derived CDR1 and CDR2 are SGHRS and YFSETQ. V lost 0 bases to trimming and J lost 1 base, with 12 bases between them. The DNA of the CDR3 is TGCGCCAGCAGCTTGGGGGCTGGTTGGGGCACAGATACGCAGTATTTT. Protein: CASSLGAGWGTDTQYF.

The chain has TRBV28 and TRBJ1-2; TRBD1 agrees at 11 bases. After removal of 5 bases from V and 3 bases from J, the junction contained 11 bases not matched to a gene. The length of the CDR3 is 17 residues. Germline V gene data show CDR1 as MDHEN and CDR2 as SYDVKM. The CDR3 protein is CASSPRDRGFSDYGYTF. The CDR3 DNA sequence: TGTGCCAGCAGTCCACGGGACAGGGGGTTTTCGGACTATGGCTACACCTTC.

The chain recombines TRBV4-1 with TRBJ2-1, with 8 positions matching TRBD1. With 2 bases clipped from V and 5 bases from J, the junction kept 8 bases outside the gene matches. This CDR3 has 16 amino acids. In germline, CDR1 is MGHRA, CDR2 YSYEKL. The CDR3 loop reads CASSQPKDRVHNEQFF. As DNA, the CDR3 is TGCGCCAGCAGCCAACCCAAGGACAGGGTCCACAATGAGCAGTTCTTC.

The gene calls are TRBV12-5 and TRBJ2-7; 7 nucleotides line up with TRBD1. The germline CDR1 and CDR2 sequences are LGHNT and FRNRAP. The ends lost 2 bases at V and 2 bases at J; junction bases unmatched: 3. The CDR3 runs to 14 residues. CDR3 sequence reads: CASGLWGQPYEQYF. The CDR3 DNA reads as TGTGCTAGTGGTTTGTGGGGACAGCCCTACGAGCAGTACTTC.

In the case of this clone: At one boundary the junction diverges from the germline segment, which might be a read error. CDR3 sequence: CASKGTGEIELF. Here the CDR3 DNA reads TGTGCCAGCAAAGGGACAGGGGAGATCGAGTTATTC. The gene calls are TRBV6-5 and TRBJ2-7; 10 bases match TRBD1. The CDR3 is 12 residues long. Germline assignment: CDR1 MNHEY and CDR2 SVGAGI.

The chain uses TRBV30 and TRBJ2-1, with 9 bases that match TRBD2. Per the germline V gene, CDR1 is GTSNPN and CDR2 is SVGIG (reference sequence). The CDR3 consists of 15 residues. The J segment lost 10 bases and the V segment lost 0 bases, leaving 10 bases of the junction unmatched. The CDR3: CAWSVSSGIGGEQFF. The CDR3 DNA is TGTGCCTGGAGTGTATCTAGCGGGATTGGAGGGGAGCAGTTCTTC.

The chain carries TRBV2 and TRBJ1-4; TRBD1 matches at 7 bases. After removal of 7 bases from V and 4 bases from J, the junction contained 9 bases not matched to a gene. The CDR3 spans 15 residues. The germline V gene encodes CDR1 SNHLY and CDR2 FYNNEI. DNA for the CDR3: TGTGCCAGCAATAAAGAGACAGGGTTTAATGAAAAACTGTTTTTT. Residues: CASNKETGFNEKLFF. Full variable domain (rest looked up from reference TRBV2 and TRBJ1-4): EPEVTQTPSHQVTQMGQEVILRCVPISNHLYFYWYRQILGQKVEFLVSFYNNEISEKSEIFDDQFSVERPDGSNFTLKIRSTKLEDSAMYFCASNKETGFNEKLFFGSGTQLSVL.

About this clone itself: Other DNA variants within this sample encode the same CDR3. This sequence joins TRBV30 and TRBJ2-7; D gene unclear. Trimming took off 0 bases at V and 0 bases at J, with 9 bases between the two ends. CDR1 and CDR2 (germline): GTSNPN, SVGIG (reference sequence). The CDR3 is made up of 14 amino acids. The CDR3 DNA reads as TGTGCCTGGAGTGTAGGCGGCAGCTCCTACGAGCAGTACTTC. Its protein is CAWSVGGSSYEQYF.

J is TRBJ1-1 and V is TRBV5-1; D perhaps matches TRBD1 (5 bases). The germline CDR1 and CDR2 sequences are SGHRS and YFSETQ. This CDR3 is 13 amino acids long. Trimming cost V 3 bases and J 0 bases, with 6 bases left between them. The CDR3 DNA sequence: TGCGCCAGCAGCTCGACAGTGAACACTGAAGCTTTCTTT. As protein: CASSSTVNTEAFF.

The CDR3 nucleotides are TGCAGCGTCGGGACAGGGCTTTACGAGCAGTACTTC. It translates to CSVGTGLYEQYF. The chain is built from TRBV29-1 and TRBJ2-7, with 9 bases that match TRBD1. This CDR3 spans 12 amino acids. The germline V gene encodes CDR1 SQVTM and CDR2 ANQGSEA. V lost 6 bases and J lost 4; bases outside the gene matches: 4.

CDR3 in DNA: TGTGCCAGCAGCTTAGGGGACAGGAACACCGGGGAGCTGTTTTTT. Translation: CASSLGDRNTGELFF. The chain joins TRBV5-4 to TRBJ2-2; 7 bases are shared with TRBD1. CDR1 SGHNT and CDR2 YYREEE come from the germline V gene (reference sequence). This CDR3 is built from 15 residues. V was clipped by 2 bases and J by 1 base; unmatched bases: 2.

CDR3 bases: TGTGCCATCACTCCCGGACAGGGACAAAACTATGGCTACACCTTC. Amino acids: CAITPGQGQNYGYTF. The V and J genes are TRBV10-3 and TRBJ1-2, with 8 bases that match TRBD1. V gave up 7 bases and J gave up 2 bases; unmatched junction bases: 9. From germline, CDR1 is ENHRY and CDR2 SYGVKD. CDR3 length equals 15 residues.

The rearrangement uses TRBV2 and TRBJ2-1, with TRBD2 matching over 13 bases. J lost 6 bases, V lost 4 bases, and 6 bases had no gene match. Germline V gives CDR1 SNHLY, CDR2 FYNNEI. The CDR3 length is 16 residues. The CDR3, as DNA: TGTGCCAGCAGTGCCCCACTAGCGGGAGGGTTCAATGAGCAGTTCTTC. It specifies CASSAPLAGGFNEQFF. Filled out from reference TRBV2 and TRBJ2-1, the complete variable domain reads EPEVTQTPSHQVTQMGQEVILRCVPISNHLYFYWYRQILGQKVEFLVSFYNNEISEKSEIFDDQFSVERPDGSNFTLKIRSTKLEDSAMYFCASSAPLAGGFNEQFFGPGTRLTVL.

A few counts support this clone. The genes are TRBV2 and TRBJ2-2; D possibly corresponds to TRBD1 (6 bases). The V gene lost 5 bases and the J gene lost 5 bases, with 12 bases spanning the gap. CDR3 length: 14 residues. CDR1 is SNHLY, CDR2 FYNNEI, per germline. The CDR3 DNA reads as TGTGCCAGCAGTCAGAACAGGGATACCGGGGAGCTGTTTTTT. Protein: CASSQNRDTGELFF.

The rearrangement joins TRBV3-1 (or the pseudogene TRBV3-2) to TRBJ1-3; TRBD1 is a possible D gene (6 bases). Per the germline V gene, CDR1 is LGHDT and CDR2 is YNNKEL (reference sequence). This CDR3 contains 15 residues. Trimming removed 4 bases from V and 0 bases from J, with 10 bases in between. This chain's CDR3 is CASSRQAVSGNTIYF. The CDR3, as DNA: TGTGCCAGCAGCCGACAGGCCGTCTCTGGAAACACCATATATTTT.

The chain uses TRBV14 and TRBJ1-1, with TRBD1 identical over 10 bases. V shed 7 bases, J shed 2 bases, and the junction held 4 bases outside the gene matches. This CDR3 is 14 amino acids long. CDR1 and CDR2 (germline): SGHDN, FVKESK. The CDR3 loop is CASMRTGGNTEAFF. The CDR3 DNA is TGTGCCAGCATGAGGACAGGGGGTAACACTGAAGCTTTCTTT.

CDR3 sequence reads: CASSLYGSGSSYNEQFF. The CDR3 bases are TGCGCCAGCAGCTTGTACGGTAGCGGGAGCTCCTACAATGAGCAGTTCTTC. V and J are TRBV5-1 and TRBJ2-1; 9 bases agree with TRBD2. The V segment lost 1 base and the J segment 0 bases; nucleotides outside the gene matches: 5. The CDR3 runs to 17 residues. Germline assignment: CDR1 SGHRS and CDR2 YFSETQ.

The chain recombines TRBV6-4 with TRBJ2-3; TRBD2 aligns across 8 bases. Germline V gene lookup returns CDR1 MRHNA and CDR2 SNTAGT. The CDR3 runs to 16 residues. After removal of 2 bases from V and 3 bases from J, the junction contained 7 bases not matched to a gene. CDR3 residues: CASSDPLAGSTDTQYF. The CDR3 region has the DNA TGTGCCAGCAGTGACCCTTTAGCGGGATCGACAGATACGCAGTATTTT.

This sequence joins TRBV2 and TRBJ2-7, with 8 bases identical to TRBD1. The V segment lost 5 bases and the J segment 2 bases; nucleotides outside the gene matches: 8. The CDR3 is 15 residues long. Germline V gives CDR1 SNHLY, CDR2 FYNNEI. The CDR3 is CASSPRTGLTYEQYF. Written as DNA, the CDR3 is TGTGCCAGCAGTCCCAGGACAGGGCTTACCTACGAGCAGTACTTC.

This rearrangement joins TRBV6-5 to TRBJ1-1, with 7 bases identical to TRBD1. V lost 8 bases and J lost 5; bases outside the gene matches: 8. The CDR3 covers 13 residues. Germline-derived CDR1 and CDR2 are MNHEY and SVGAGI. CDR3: CASRPRGVTEAFF. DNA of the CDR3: TGTGCCAGCCGCCCCAGGGGGGTAACTGAAGCTTTCTTT.

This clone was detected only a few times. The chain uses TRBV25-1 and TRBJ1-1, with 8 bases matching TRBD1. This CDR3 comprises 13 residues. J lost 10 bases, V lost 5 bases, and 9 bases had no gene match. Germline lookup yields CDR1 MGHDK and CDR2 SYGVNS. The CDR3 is CASSPMGQEGAFF. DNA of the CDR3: TGTGCCAGCAGTCCGATGGGACAGGAAGGAGCTTTCTTT.